These 14 T cell receptor beta chains share one sample of origin, sequenced in a study of T cells after yellow fever vaccination. TCRdb fed the 5' RACE reads into MiXCR, producing one record per CDR3 protein. This table holds under 150,000 distinct CDR3 sequences, less than 9.5% found once. Material: CD4+ T cells sorted from PBMCs, obtained 5 days after the yellow fever booster vaccination. The receptors were sampled from a man between 25 and 39 years old who received the YFV17D yellow fever vaccine.

This clonotype was seen repeatedly, ten times or more. The CDR3 protein is CASSLLSGRTDTQYF. Here the CDR3 DNA reads TGCGCCAGCAGCTTGCTCTCCGGACGCACAGATACGCAGTATTTT. The genes are TRBV5-1 and TRBJ2-3; D is unresolved. The CDR3 sequence is 15 residues long. The germline CDR1 and CDR2 sequences are SGHRS and YFSETQ. Between the trimmed V and J ends, which lost 1 base and 1 base, there was a span of 10 bases.

This clonotype was observed at least ten times. This rearrangement joins TRBV21-1 to TRBJ2-7; the table's D call of TRBD1 was not tested on the DNA. TRBV21-1 is noted as a pseudogene. The CDR3 is made up of 16 amino acids. CDR3 sequence reads: CASSKERTGNSYEQYF. The CDR3, as DNA: TGTGCCAGCAGCAAAGAACGGACAGGCAACTCCTACGAGCAGTACTTC.

This clonotype showed up many times. This sequence joins TRBV27 and TRBJ2-5; 7 bases align to TRBD2. Germline V gene data show CDR1 as MNHEY and CDR2 as SMNVEV (reference sequence). With 3 bases clipped from V and 1 base from J, the junction kept 5 bases outside the gene matches. The CDR3 is made up of 15 amino acids. The CDR3 nucleotides are TGTGCCAGCAGTTTTTTGGCTAGCGGCCAAGAGACCCAGTACTTC. Protein product: CASSFLASGQETQYF.

Many counts were recorded for this clonotype. The chain couples TRBV20-1 to TRBJ2-3, with 8 bases fitting TRBD2. Germline CDR1 is DFQATT and CDR2 is SNEGSKA (reference sequence). V lost 0 bases to trimming and J lost 4 bases; unmatched junction nucleotides: 9. This CDR3 contains 16 residues. Written as DNA, the CDR3 is TGCAGTGCTAGAGATGTCTGGCGAGCGGGAGCAGATACGCAGTATTTT. Amino acids: CSARDVWRAGADTQYF.

CDR3 DNA: TGTGCCAGCTCACCACCGAGGGGGGGAAAAAACATTCAGTACTTC. Its protein is CASSPPRGGKNIQYF. The rearrangement uses TRBV18 and TRBJ2-4, with D maybe TRBD2 (7 bases). This CDR3 is built from 15 residues. The V gene's germline CDR1 is KGHSH and CDR2 LQKENI. V lost 0 bases and J 4 bases, leaving 10 bases between the germline ends.

This clonotype was detected ten times or more. J is TRBJ2-1 and V is TRBV29-1; TRBD2 matches at 9 bases. Germline assignment: CDR1 SQVTM and CDR2 ANQGSEA. The CDR3 consists of 13 residues. Germline trimming cut 2 bases from V and 8 bases from J; bases unmatched to any gene: 4. The CDR3 DNA sequence: TGCAGCGTTGAACCGGGACTAGCCGATGAGCAGTTCTTC. Translating it yields CSVEPGLADEQFF.

Many counts were recorded for this clonotype. The chain employs TRBV7-6 and TRBJ1-4; 8 bases align to TRBD1. CDR1 is SGHVS and CDR2 is FNYEAQ in the germline V gene. The CDR3 is 14 amino acids. The ends lost 2 bases at V and 11 bases at J; junction bases unmatched: 7. The CDR3 here is CASSLTPTGEKLFF. In DNA, the CDR3 is TGTGCCAGCAGCTTAACGCCGACAGGGGAGAAACTGTTTTTT.

This clonotype was recorded many times. The rearrangement joins TRBV5-1 to TRBJ2-1; 8 bases line up with TRBD2. CDR1 is SGHRS, CDR2 YFSETQ, per germline. Trimming removed 0 bases from V and 1 base from J; junction bases left unmatched: 3. This CDR3 is 16 amino acids long. CDR3 sequence: CASSLGGTSSYNEQFF. In nucleotides, the CDR3 is TGCGCCAGCAGCTTGGGGGGGACTAGTTCCTACAATGAGCAGTTCTTC. Complete variable domain (other parts from reference TRBV5-1 and TRBJ2-1): KAGVTQTPRYLIKTRGQQVTLSCSPISGHRSVSWYQQTPGQGLQFLFEYFSETQRNKGNFPGRFSGRQFSNSRSEMNVSTLELGDSALYLCASSLGGTSSYNEQFFGPGTRLTVL.

This clonotype was observed at least ten times. V is TRBV5-1 and J is TRBJ2-7; D possibly uses TRBD1 or TRBD2 (6 bases each). The CDR3 length is 13 residues. Germline V gene lookup returns CDR1 SGHRS and CDR2 YFSETQ. V lost 0 bases, J lost 6 bases, and 10 bases lay in between. CDR3 sequence (DNA): TGCGCCAGCAGCTTGGTGGGGGGCCCCGAGCAGTACTTC. It is translated as CASSLVGGPEQYF. Full variable domain (rest looked up from reference TRBV5-1 and TRBJ2-7): KAGVTQTPRYLIKTRGQQVTLSCSPISGHRSVSWYQQTPGQGLQFLFEYFSETQRNKGNFPGRFSGRQFSNSRSEMNVSTLELGDSALYLCASSLVGGPEQYFGPGTRLTVT.

This clonotype has a count of ten or more. This sequence joins TRBV21-1 and TRBJ2-7; the table's D call, TRBD1, has no DNA check behind it. TRBV21-1 is noted as a pseudogene. The CDR3 spans 13 residues. This CDR3 is CASSKGSGCEQYF. The DNA of the CDR3 is TGTGCCAGCAGCAAAGGGTCGGGATGCGAGCAGTACTTC.

This clonotype came up many times. This chain uses TRBV15 with TRBJ2-7, with D uncertain. CDR1 is LNHNV and CDR2 is YYDKDF in the germline V gene (reference sequence). Trimming removed 3 bases from V and 3 bases from J, with 9 bases in between. This CDR3 contains 13 residues. The CDR3 protein is CATSREWGYEQYF. Here the CDR3 DNA reads TGTGCCACCAGCAGGGAGTGGGGCTACGAGCAGTACTTC.

The table lists this clonotype with a few counts. The rearrangement links TRBV7-8 to TRBJ1-2; tentative D call: TRBD1 (6 bases). The CDR3 consists of 14 residues. Per the germline V gene, CDR1 is SGHVS and CDR2 is FQNEAQ. The V and J ends lost 3 bases and 5 bases respectively, with 13 bases between them. The DNA of the CDR3 is TGTGCCAGCAGCTTGACCCTGACAGGTTATGGCTACACCTTC. Translation: CASSLTLTGYGYTF.

This clonotype came up many times. This chain joins TRBV7-9 and TRBJ2-7, with 8 bases fitting TRBD1. V lost 2 bases to trimming and J lost 6 bases; unmatched junction nucleotides: 6. Germline lookup yields CDR1 SEHNR and CDR2 FQNEAQ (reference sequence). The CDR3 length is 14 residues. CDR3 protein: CASSLPGRGLEQYF. CDR3 DNA: TGTGCCAGCAGCTTACCTGGCAGGGGGCTCGAGCAGTACTTC.

This clonotype was observed many times. The chain is built from TRBV7-2 and TRBJ2-1; D is ambiguous. Trimming shortened V by 1 base and J by 2 bases, and 9 bases separated the two germline ends. The CDR3 is made up of 15 amino acids. Germline V gene sequence: CDR1 SGHTA, CDR2 FQGNSA. The CDR3 nucleotides are TGTGCCAGCAGCTTAGGAACGGCCCCCTACAATGAGCAGTTCTTC. Its protein is CASSLGTAPYNEQFF.